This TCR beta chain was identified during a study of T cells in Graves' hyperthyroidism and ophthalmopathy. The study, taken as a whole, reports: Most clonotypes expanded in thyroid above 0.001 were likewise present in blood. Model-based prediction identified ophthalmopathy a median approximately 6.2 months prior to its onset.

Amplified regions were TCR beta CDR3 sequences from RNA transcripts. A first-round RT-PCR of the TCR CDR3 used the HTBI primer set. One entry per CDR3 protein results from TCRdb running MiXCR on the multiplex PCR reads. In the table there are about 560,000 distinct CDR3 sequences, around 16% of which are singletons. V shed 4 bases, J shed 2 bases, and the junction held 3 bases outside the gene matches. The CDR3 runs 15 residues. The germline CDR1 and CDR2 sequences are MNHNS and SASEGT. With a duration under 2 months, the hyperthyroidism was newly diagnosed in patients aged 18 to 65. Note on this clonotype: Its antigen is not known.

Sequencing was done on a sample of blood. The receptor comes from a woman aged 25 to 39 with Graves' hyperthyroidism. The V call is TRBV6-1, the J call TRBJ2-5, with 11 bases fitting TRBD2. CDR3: CASSVTSGKQETQYF. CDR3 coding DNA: TGTGCCAGCAGTGTGACTAGCGGGAAGCAAGAGACCCAGTACTTC.